This T cell receptor beta chain originates from a study of shared clonotypes between healthy human individuals. Study as a whole: Donors were a couple of women and three men aged 18 to 49.

This CDR3 is built from 16 residues. V trimming: 6 bases; J trimming: 1 base; junction bases outside the gene matches: 8. Germline lookup yields CDR1 SGHDT and CDR2 YYEEEE. The protocol was immunoSEQ multiplex PCR, while the TCRdb copy is restricted to in-frame clones and leaves out a portion. The sample has about 580,000 clones, roughly 98% seen once. Broader study findings: The sampled material consisted only of blood, and tissue repertoires are likely to differ.

As concerns this clone: Its antigen is still unknown.

Cells designated naive CD8 were CD45RO-negative and were positively selected for CCR7, with terminally differentiated effector memory CD45RA+ cells excluded. This sequence originates from a man aged 25-40 years in good health. The chain employs TRBV5-6 and TRBJ2-2; 8 nucleotides match TRBD1. The specimen sequenced was naive CD8+ T cells sorted from blood. The CDR3 sequence: CASTYDRGWNTGELFF. CDR3 coding DNA: TGTGCCAGCACCTATGACAGGGGCTGGAACACCGGGGAGCTGTTTTTT.